Listed here are 5 T cell receptor beta chains from one sample, sequenced in a study of blood T cell repertoires in COVID-19. Produced via immunoSEQ multiplex PCR; TCRdb's table is partial and in-frame only. This table has about 46,000 clones, 86% appearing once. Sequencing was done on a sample of peripheral blood. The receptors come from a man in his sixties with acute or convalescent COVID-19.

The chain has TRBV14 and TRBJ2-1; TRBD2 is a possible D gene (5 bases). Trimming stripped 2 bases from V and 3 bases from J, with 11 bases between. The CDR3 spans 15 residues. Germline CDR1 reads SGHDN; CDR2 reads FVKESK. CDR3 DNA sequence: TGTGCCAGCAGCCAAATGGAGCGGAGCTACAATGAGCAGTTCTTC. Amino acid sequence: CASSQMERSYNEQFF.

The chain couples TRBV9 to TRBJ2-3, with 10 bases matching TRBD1. This CDR3 is 15 amino acids long. V lost 3 bases, J lost 5 bases, and 6 bases stayed unmatched. Germline V gene lookup returns CDR1 SGDLS and CDR2 YYNGEE. CDR3: CASSDRDRGQDTQYF. CDR3 DNA: TGTGCCAGCAGCGACCGGGACAGGGGACAAGATACGCAGTATTTT.

This clone has only one observation. The V gene is TRBV5-1, the J gene TRBJ1-1; D ambiguous. CDR3 size: 13 residues. V dropped 1 base and J dropped 10 bases, with 14 bases sitting between them. Per the germline V gene, CDR1 is SGHRS and CDR2 is YFSETQ. The CDR3 DNA is TGCGCCAGCAGCTTGAGTTCCTACAGTACAGCTTTCTTT. Protein product: CASSLSSYSTAFF.

The rearrangement links TRBV7-2 to TRBJ1-1; D gene uncertain. Trimming left V 5 bases short and J 1 base short, with 5 bases between. Per germline, CDR1 SGHTA and CDR2 FQGNSA. CDR3 size: 12 residues. CDR3 loop: CASSNQNTEAFF. The CDR3 DNA reads as TGTGCCAGCAGCAATCAGAACACTGAAGCTTTCTTT. The variable domain in full, completed from reference TRBV7-2 and TRBJ1-1, reads GAGVSQSPSNKVTEKGKDVELRCDPISGHTALYWYRQSLGQGLEFLIYFQGNSAPDKSGLPSDRFSAERTGGSVSTLTIQRTQQEDSAVYLCASSNQNTEAFFGQGTRLTVV.

CDR3 in DNA: TGTGCCAGCAGAACAGGGTCCGCAGAGACCCAGTACTTC. Translation: CASRTGSAETQYF. This chain uses TRBV28 with TRBJ2-5; D is perhaps TRBD1 (6 bases). V lost 6 bases to trimming and J lost 4 bases, with 12 bases between them. The length of the CDR3 is 13 residues. Germline-derived CDR1 and CDR2 are MDHEN and SYDVKM.